The present T cell receptor (beta chain) was sequenced within a study of CD4+ T cells in melanoma. V lost 6 bases to trimming and J lost 7 bases, with 12 bases between them. Looked up from germline, CDR1 is MNHNS and CDR2 is SASEGT. The CDR3 sequence is 13 residues long. Comments on this clone: Antigen: not known.

Study-wide results and caveats: CD8+ T cell, macrophage and B cell function reportedly correlated with neoantigen-specific CD4+ T cells. Neoantigen-specific CD4+ T cells in melanoma reportedly had diverse differentiation states.

The table came from immunoSEQ multiplex PCR; TCRdb's copy has only in-frame clones and leaves some out. The data hold about 110,000 clones, with 80% to 95% observed a single time. The specimen sequenced was peripheral blood. V and J are TRBV6-1 and TRBJ2-2; TRBD1 might be the D (6 bases). This receptor was taken from a human donor with melanoma. The CDR3 spells CASSPTGIGELFF. The CDR3 DNA follows: TGTGCCAGCAGCCCAACAGGGATCGGGGAGCTGTTTTTT.